The 21 T cell receptor beta chains reported below all come from one sample, sequenced in a study of lymphopenia after photon versus proton radiotherapy. Produced via immunoSEQ multiplex PCR; TCRdb's table is partial and in-frame only. Here the sample spans about 26,000 clones, about 85% being singletons. The source was peripheral blood, collected from a patient treated with photon-based radiotherapy. These TCRs come from a man between 25 and 39 years old with gastric cancer.

J is TRBJ2-5 and V is TRBV6-5, with D possibly TRBD1 on 7 matching bases. The CDR3 is 13 amino acids. V was cut by 7 bases and J by 5 bases, with 14 bases left in between. In germline, CDR1 is MNHEY, CDR2 SVGAGI. DNA for the CDR3: TGTGCCAGCAAGGGGGCGGGGATTGAGACCCAGTACTTC. Its protein product is CASKGAGIETQYF.

Only one count was recorded for this clone. The chain links TRBV18 to TRBJ2-2; D gene uncertain. V was trimmed by 1 base and J by 7 bases, leaving 4 bases between them. Germline V lookup: CDR1 KGHSH, CDR2 LQKENI. The CDR3 is 12 amino acids. The DNA of the CDR3 is TGTGCCAGCTCACCACAGAACGGGGAGCTGTTTTTT. It is translated as CASSPQNGELFF.

The rearrangement links TRBV14 to TRBJ1-1; D call uncertain. V was clipped by 6 bases and J by 0 bases, with 8 bases between them. The germline V gene encodes CDR1 SGHDN and CDR2 FVKESK. This CDR3 contains 13 residues. CDR3 sequence (DNA): TGTGCCAGCAGTTTTAGCCTGAACACTGAAGCTTTCTTT. This gives the protein CASSFSLNTEAFF.

The chain combines TRBV14 with TRBJ2-1; D is undetermined. CDR3 size: 13 residues. Trimming took 1 base from V and 7 from J, leaving 8 bases between them. CDR1 SGHDN and CDR2 FVKESK come from the germline V gene. CDR3 bases: TGTGCCAGCAGCCAAGTAGGACCTAATGAGCAGTTCTTC. Protein sequence: CASSQVGPNEQFF.

The V gene is TRBV15, the J gene TRBJ2-7, with D hard to call. The CDR3 contains 13 residues. Germline CDR1 and CDR2: LNHNV and YYDKDF (reference sequence). V lost 0 bases, J lost 12 bases, and 15 bases lay in between. CDR3 DNA: TGTGCCACCAGCAGAGATCCCGGCTCAGGTCCGTACTTC. Translated, it gives CATSRDPGSGPYF.

This chain links TRBV6-6 with TRBJ2-2; D may be TRBD2 (5 bases). The germline V gene has CDR1 MNHNY and CDR2 SVGAGI (reference sequence). The ends were cut back, 6 bases at V and 4 bases at J, with 9 bases in the middle. The CDR3 extends over 13 amino acids. CDR3 sequence reads: CASRPTSTGELFF. The CDR3 DNA follows: TGTGCCAGCAGACCTACTAGCACCGGGGAGCTGTTTTTT.

The chain combines TRBV18 with TRBJ2-7, with D perhaps matching TRBD1 or TRBD2 (5 bases each). Germline V CDR1 and CDR2: KGHSH, LQKENI. The CDR3 runs 14 residues. Trimming took off 2 bases at V and 5 bases at J, with 13 bases between the two ends. CDR3 DNA: TGTGCCAGCTCACCAGGGACCGCTGGGGACGAGCAGTACTTC. It codes for CASSPGTAGDEQYF.

This chain joins TRBV15 and TRBJ2-3, with D perhaps being TRBD1 or TRBD2 (6 bases each). Germline V CDR1 and CDR2: LNHNV, YYDKDF (reference sequence). V lost 4 bases and J lost 0, with 11 bases in between. The CDR3 consists of 15 residues. CDR3 DNA: TGTGCCACCAGCACCACAGGGACTAGCACAGATACGCAGTATTTT. Translating it yields CATSTTGTSTDTQYF.

This clone was detected once. The chain employs TRBV9 and TRBJ2-3; D unresolved. The CDR3 sequence is 13 residues long. Trimming took 4 bases from V and 4 from J, leaving 10 bases between them. Per germline, CDR1 SGDLS and CDR2 YYNGEE. The CDR3: CASSPPVADTQYF. In nucleotides, the CDR3 is TGTGCCAGCAGCCCCCCAGTTGCAGATACGCAGTATTTT.

The CDR3 nucleotides are TGTGCCAGCAGTTTAAGGGACTGGACAGGCTACGAGCAGTACTTC. This sequence encodes CASSLRDWTGYEQYF. The V call is TRBV28, the J call TRBJ2-7, with D maybe TRBD1 (7 bases). The CDR3 length is 15 residues. V lost 2 bases, J lost 3 bases, and 14 bases lay in between. CDR1 and CDR2 (germline): MDHEN, SYDVKM. Full variable domain (remainder filled in from reference TRBV28 and TRBJ2-7): DVKVTQSSRYLVKRTGEKVFLECVQDMDHENMFWYRQDPGLGLRLIYFSYDVKMKEKGDIPEGYSVSREKKERFSLILESASTNQTSMYLCASSLRDWTGYEQYFGPGTRLTVT.

This clone was found a few times. The gene calls are TRBV29-1 and TRBJ1-1, with D possibly TRBD1 on 5 matching bases. The germline V gene encodes CDR1 SQVTM and CDR2 ANQGSEA. Trimming stripped 3 bases from V and 5 bases from J, with 7 bases between. There are 11 residues in the CDR3. CDR3 in amino acids: CSVEGGTEAFF. The CDR3 region has the DNA TGCAGCGTTGAGGGGGGGACTGAAGCTTTCTTT.

CDR3 DNA sequence: TGTGCCAGCAGCTATCAAGAGACCCAGTACTTC. Amino acids: CASSYQETQYF. The V call is TRBV6-5, the J call TRBJ2-5; D remains unclear. The CDR3 sequence is 11 residues long. Germline V gives CDR1 MNHEY, CDR2 SVGAGI. Trimming stripped 6 bases from V and 2 bases from J, with 4 bases between.

The V call is TRBV27, the J call TRBJ2-3; no clear D. The CDR3 length is 13 residues. The germline V gene encodes CDR1 MNHEY and CDR2 SMNVEV (reference sequence). V was shortened by 1 base and J by 1 base, with 3 bases between the two germline ends. The DNA for the CDR3 is TGTGCCAGCAGTTTATGGGGCACAGATACGCAGTATTTT. Translated, it gives CASSLWGTDTQYF.

The chain employs TRBV10-3 and TRBJ2-1; 8 bases agree with TRBD2. CDR1 ENHRY and CDR2 SYGVKD come from the germline V gene. The V segment lost 7 bases and the J segment 5 bases; nucleotides outside the gene matches: 19. This CDR3 has 18 amino acids. For the CDR3, the DNA is TGTGCCATCACCGAAGCGGGGGCGGGAGTGACGAGAGACAATGAGCAGTTCTTC. Its protein product is CAITEAGAGVTRDNEQFF.

This chain links TRBV11-2 with TRBJ2-1; D gene unclear. Germline CDR1 SGHAT, CDR2 FQNNGV. Trimming shortened V by 0 bases and J by 0 bases, and 6 bases separated the two germline ends. CDR3 size: 15 residues. For the CDR3, the DNA is TGTGCCAGCAGCTTAGACAGGAGCTCCTACAATGAGCAGTTCTTC. It translates to CASSLDRSSYNEQFF.

The rearrangement links TRBV18 to TRBJ1-4, with D unresolved. In germline, CDR1 is KGHSH, CDR2 LQKENI. V lost 2 bases and J 6 bases, leaving 16 bases between the germline ends. This CDR3 comprises 16 residues. This CDR3 is CASSPKILGLDEKLFF. CDR3 nucleotides: TGTGCCAGCTCACCAAAGATACTAGGCTTGGATGAAAAACTGTTTTTT. Full variable domain (missing parts from reference TRBV18 and TRBJ1-4): NAGVMQNPRHLVRRRGQEARLRCSPMKGHSHVYWYRQLPEEGLKFMVYLQKENIIDESGMPKERFSAEFPKEGPSILRIQQVVRGDSAAYFCASSPKILGLDEKLFFGSGTQLSVL.

The chain uses TRBV21-1 and TRBJ2-5; TRBD1 is the table's D call and was not checked against the DNA. TRBV21-1 represents a pseudogene. The CDR3 loop spans 19 amino acids. CDR3 in amino acids: CASSKGNIGGTGGQETQYF. Here the CDR3 DNA reads TGTGCCAGCAGCAAAGGGAATATAGGAGGGACAGGGGGCCAAGAGACCCAGTACTTC.

The chain has TRBV7-6 and TRBJ1-6; no firm D call. Trimming stripped 6 bases from V and 5 bases from J, with 14 bases between. The CDR3 is made up of 15 amino acids. Germline values: CDR1 SGHVS, CDR2 FNYEAQ. The CDR3 coding sequence is TGTGCCAGCAGTGAGGGCCTGAGGGATAATTCACCCCTCCACTTT. Translation gives CASSEGLRDNSPLHF.

This chain joins TRBV5-1 and TRBJ2-7; 8 bases are a match to TRBD1. CDR3 length: 15 residues. Trimming took 0 bases from V and 5 from J; bases not matched to a gene: 7. Germline V lookup: CDR1 SGHRS, CDR2 YFSETQ. As DNA, the CDR3 is TGCGCCAGCAGCTTGGGATACCAGGGGGCGGACGAGCAGTACTTC. It yields the protein CASSLGYQGADEQYF.

This rearrangement joins TRBV28 to TRBJ1-5; D possibly corresponds to TRBD1 (5 bases). The CDR3 totals 16 residues. V was shortened by 2 bases and J by 6 bases, with 17 bases between the two germline ends. Germline CDR1 reads MDHEN; CDR2 reads SYDVKM. As DNA, the CDR3 is TGTGCCAGCAGTTTAGGGGCCACGTTGGTGGGTCAGCCCCAGCATTTT. Translating it yields CASSLGATLVGQPQHF.

This chain links TRBV5-1 with TRBJ2-1, with D tentatively TRBD2 (5 bases). Germline-derived CDR1 and CDR2 are SGHRS and YFSETQ. Trimming took off 1 base at V and 0 bases at J, with 14 bases between the two ends. This CDR3 comprises 17 residues. The CDR3 loop reads CASSLSGKPSSYNEQFF. In nucleotides, the CDR3 is TGCGCCAGCAGCTTGTCGGGGAAACCTAGCTCCTACAATGAGCAGTTCTTC.